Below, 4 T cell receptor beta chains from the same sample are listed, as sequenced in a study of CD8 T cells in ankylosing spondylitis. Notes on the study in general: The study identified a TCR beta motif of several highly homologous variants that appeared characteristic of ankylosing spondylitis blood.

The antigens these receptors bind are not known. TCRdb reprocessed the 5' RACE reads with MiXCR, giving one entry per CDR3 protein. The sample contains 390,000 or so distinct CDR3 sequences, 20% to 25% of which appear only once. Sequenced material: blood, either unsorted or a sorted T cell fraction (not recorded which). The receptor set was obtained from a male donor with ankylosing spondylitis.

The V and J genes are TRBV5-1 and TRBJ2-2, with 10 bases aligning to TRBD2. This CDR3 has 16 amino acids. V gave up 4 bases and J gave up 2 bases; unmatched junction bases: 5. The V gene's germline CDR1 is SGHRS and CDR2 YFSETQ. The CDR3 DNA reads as TGCGCCAGCAGCGCCGGGACTAGCGAAAACACCGGGGAGCTGTTTTTT. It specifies CASSAGTSENTGELFF.

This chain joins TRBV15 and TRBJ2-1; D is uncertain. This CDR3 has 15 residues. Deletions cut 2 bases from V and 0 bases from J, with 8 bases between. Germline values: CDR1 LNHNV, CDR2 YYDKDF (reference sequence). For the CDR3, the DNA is TGTGCCACCAGCAGATCCGGAACCTCCTACAATGAGCAGTTCTTC. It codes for CATSRSGTSYNEQFF. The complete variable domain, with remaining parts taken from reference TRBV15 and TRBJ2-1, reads DAMVIQNPRYQVTQFGKPVTLSCSQTLNHNVMYWYQQKSSQAPKLLFHYYDKDFNNEADTPDNFQSRRPNTSFCFLDIRSPGLGDTAMYLCATSRSGTSYNEQFFGPGTRLTVL.

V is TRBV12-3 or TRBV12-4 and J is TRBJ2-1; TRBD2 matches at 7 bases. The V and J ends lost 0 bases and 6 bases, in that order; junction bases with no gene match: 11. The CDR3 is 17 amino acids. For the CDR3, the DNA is TGTGCCAGCAGTTTAGCCCGGACTAGTATATGGTCCAATGAGCAGTTCTTC. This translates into CASSLARTSIWSNEQFF.

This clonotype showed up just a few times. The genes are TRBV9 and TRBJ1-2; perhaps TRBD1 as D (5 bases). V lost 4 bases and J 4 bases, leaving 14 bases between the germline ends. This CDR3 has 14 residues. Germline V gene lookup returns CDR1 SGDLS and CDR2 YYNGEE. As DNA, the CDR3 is TGTGCCAGCAGCCGAACCGGGACGGCCTATGGCTACACCTTC. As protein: CASSRTGTAYGYTF.